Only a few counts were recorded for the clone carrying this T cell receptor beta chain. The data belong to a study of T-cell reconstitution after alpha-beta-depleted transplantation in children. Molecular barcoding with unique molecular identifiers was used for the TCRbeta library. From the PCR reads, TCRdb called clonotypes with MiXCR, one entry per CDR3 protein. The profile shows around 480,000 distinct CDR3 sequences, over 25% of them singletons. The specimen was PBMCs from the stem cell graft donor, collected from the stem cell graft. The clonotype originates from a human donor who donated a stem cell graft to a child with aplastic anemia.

Here the CDR3 reads CASSPSVGAREKLFF. CDR3 coding DNA: TGTGCCAGCTCACCGAGTGTTGGGGCCCGAGAAAAACTGTTTTTT. The chain recombines TRBV18 with TRBJ1-4; a possible D gene is TRBD1 (5 bases). V lost 3 bases to trimming and J lost 8 bases, with 16 bases between them. From germline, CDR1 is KGHSH and CDR2 LQKENI. This CDR3 contains 15 residues. Filled out from reference TRBV18 and TRBJ1-4, the complete variable domain reads NAGVMQNPRHLVRRRGQEARLRCSPMKGHSHVYWYRQLPEEGLKFMVYLQKENIIDESGMPKERFSAEFPKEGPSILRIQQVVRGDSAAYFCASSPSVGAREKLFFGSGTQLSVL.